These 16 T cell receptor beta chains were sequenced from one sample in a study of technical replicates of blood from a few donors. The method was immunoSEQ multiplex PCR; TCRdb's version includes in-frame clones alone and lacks a portion of them. In the table there are tens of thousands of clones, 70% to 90% of which are singletons. The sample consisted of PBMCs. These receptors originate from a human donor in good health. Some clones in this sample may be carry-over from other donors' samples.

The chain is built from TRBV6-5 and TRBJ1-3; TRBD1 is a possible D gene (6 bases). The ends were cut back, 5 bases at V and 8 bases at J, with 16 bases in the middle. This CDR3 spans 14 amino acids. Germline values: CDR1 MNHEY, CDR2 SVGAGI. CDR3: CASSLTGPRDTIYF. CDR3 sequence (DNA): TGTGCCAGCAGTCTGACAGGACCCCGGGACACCATATATTTT.

V is TRBV6-1 and J is TRBJ2-7; weak D call: TRBD2 (6 bases). The ends were cut back, 2 bases at V and 3 bases at J, with 20 bases in the middle. CDR3 size: 17 residues. From germline, CDR1 is MNHNS and CDR2 SASEGT. CDR3 coding DNA: TGTGCCAGCAGTGAAAGCGATGAGACTAGATTTTTCTACGAGCAGTACTTC. It yields the protein CASSESDETRFFYEQYF.

The DNA of the CDR3 is TGTGCCAGCAGCTTAAGTTATCGAGCGGGAGCCTACAATGAGCAGTTCTTC. It codes for CASSLSYRAGAYNEQFF. This sequence joins TRBV7-6 and TRBJ2-1; TRBD2 aligns across 8 bases. Germline-derived CDR1 and CDR2 are SGHVS and FNYEAQ. The J segment lost 2 bases and the V segment lost 2 bases, leaving 8 bases of the junction unmatched. The CDR3 has 17 residues.

The V and J genes are TRBV7-8 and TRBJ1-5, with D hard to call. Germline loops: CDR1 SGHVS, CDR2 FQNEAQ. Trimming removed 0 bases from V and 4 bases from J, with 13 bases in between. The CDR3 runs to 16 residues. CDR3 bases: TGTGCCAGCAGCTTAGCGAGAGGGCCTGGTAATCAGCCCCAGCATTTT. Translation: CASSLARGPGNQPQHF. The variable domain in full, with the rest retrieved from reference TRBV7-8 and TRBJ1-5, is GAGVSQSPRYKVAKRGQDVALRCDPISGHVSLFWYQQALGQGPEFLTYFQNEAQLDKSGLPSDRFFAERPEGSVSTLKIQRTQQEDSAVYLCASSLARGPGNQPQHFGDGTRLSIL.

This rearrangement joins TRBV28 to TRBJ2-7; no reliable D call. CDR3 length: 13 amino acids. The V end was cut by 6 bases, the J end by 0 bases, with 9 bases between. Germline CDR1 is MDHEN and CDR2 is SYDVKM. The CDR3 DNA reads TGTGCCAGCAGCGGGTTAGACTCCTACGAGCAGTACTTC. It specifies CASSGLDSYEQYF.

The chain recombines TRBV7-4 with TRBJ2-7; D may be TRBD2 (6 bases). Trimming removed 4 bases from V and 0 bases from J, with 10 bases in between. CDR1 and CDR2 (germline): SGHVT, SQSDAQ. The CDR3 has 14 residues. The CDR3 loop is CASSWGVFSYEQYF. CDR3 nucleotides: TGTGCCAGCAGCTGGGGGGTTTTCTCCTACGAGCAGTACTTC. The full variable domain, rest sourced from reference TRBV7-4 and TRBJ2-7, is GAGVSQSPRYKVAKRGRDVALRCDSISGHVTLYWYRQTLGQGSEVLTYSQSDAQRDKSGRPSGRFSAERPERSVSTLKIQRTEQGDSAVYLCASSWGVFSYEQYFGPGTRLTVT.

This clone was observed a single time. CDR3 amino acids: CARSPSGRPYNEQFF. Written as DNA, the CDR3 is TGTGCCAGAAGCCCTAGCGGGAGGCCCTACAATGAGCAGTTCTTC. This chain connects TRBV5-3 to TRBJ2-1; 11 bases match TRBD2. TRBV5-3 is an open reading frame whose function is uncertain. J gave up 2 bases and V 4 bases, and 2 bases lay outside the gene matches. The CDR3 is 15 residues long.

The chain employs TRBV7-2 and TRBJ2-7; tentative D call: TRBD1 (6 bases). Germline V CDR1 and CDR2: SGHTA, FQGNSA. Between the trimmed V and J ends, which lost 5 bases and 6 bases, there was a span of 20 bases. The CDR3 contains 15 residues. The CDR3 reads CASSPRAQGYPEQYF. CDR3 sequence (DNA): TGTGCCAGCAGCCCCAGGGCCCAGGGGTATCCCGAGCAGTACTTC.

The V gene is TRBV6-5, the J gene TRBJ1-2; perhaps TRBD1 as D (6 bases). Between the trimmed V and J ends, which lost 5 bases and 10 bases, there was a span of 20 bases. The germline gives CDR1 MNHEY, CDR2 SVGAGI. The CDR3 runs 14 residues. CDR3 in amino acids: CASSRTGRSVDYTF. In DNA form, the CDR3 reads TGTGCCAGCAGTCGTACAGGGAGAAGCGTCGACTACACCTTC.

The count of this clone is one. The J gene is TRBJ1-2, the V gene TRBV15; D is undetermined. Germline assignment: CDR1 LNHNV and CDR2 YYDKDF (reference sequence). The CDR3 runs 15 residues. The V and J ends lost 0 bases and 1 base respectively, with 9 bases between them. The CDR3 protein is CATSRDKAVNYGYTF. The CDR3 DNA sequence: TGTGCCACCAGCAGAGATAAGGCGGTTAACTATGGCTACACCTTC.

This chain joins TRBV7-8 and TRBJ2-7; 7 nucleotides align to TRBD1. Germline trimming cut 1 base from V and 2 bases from J; bases unmatched to any gene: 5. Germline CDR1 reads SGHVS; CDR2 reads FQNEAQ. The length of the CDR3 is 15 residues. The CDR3: CASSLVTGYPYEQYF. The DNA for the CDR3 is TGTGCCAGCAGCTTAGTGACAGGGTACCCCTACGAGCAGTACTTC.

This chain uses TRBV5-1 with TRBJ2-3; weak D call: TRBD1 (6 bases). Germline V CDR1 and CDR2: SGHRS, YFSETQ. This CDR3 has 13 residues. Trimming removed 6 bases at V and 5 bases at J, with 13 bases between. The CDR3 sequence: CASKLPGEDTQYF. In nucleotides, the CDR3 is TGCGCCAGCAAACTTCCAGGGGAAGATACGCAGTATTTT.

The J gene is TRBJ1-4, the V gene TRBV4-1; TRBD1 aligns across 8 bases. The V gene end was trimmed by 6 bases and the J gene end by 7 bases; junction bases not matched to a gene: 7. CDR3 length: 14 residues. Germline V gives CDR1 MGHRA, CDR2 YSYEKL. The CDR3 DNA follows: TGCGCCAGCAGGCGCACAGGGGGATCTGAAAAACTGTTTTTT. This encodes CASRRTGGSEKLFF.

V usage is TRBV12-2 and J usage is TRBJ2-1; the table's D call, TRBD1, was not checked against the DNA. TRBV12-2 is assigned pseudogene status. The CDR3 contains 14 residues. CDR3 coding DNA: TGTGCAAGTCGCTTAGCGGGGGCCCCTCCAGAGCAGTTCTTC. This sequence encodes CASRLAGAPPEQFF.

The CDR3 is CATRRGGVAYYGYTF. The CDR3 nucleotides are TGTGCCACCAGACGGGGGGGGGTGGCTTACTATGGCTACACCTTC. This sequence joins TRBV5-6 and TRBJ1-2; D may be TRBD1 (5 bases). CDR1 is SGHDT and CDR2 is YYEEEE in the germline V gene. Trimming took 9 bases from V and 3 from J, leaving 21 bases between them. The CDR3 loop spans 15 amino acids.

This clone has just one count. This chain connects TRBV6-5 to TRBJ2-7; possible D gene TRBD2, 5 bases. The CDR3 covers 15 residues. Per germline, CDR1 MNHEY and CDR2 SVGAGI. Between the trimmed V and J ends, which lost 6 bases and 3 bases, there was a span of 18 bases. The CDR3 region is CASRISLADYYEQYF. For the CDR3, the DNA is TGTGCCAGCAGGATTTCCCTAGCTGACTACTACGAGCAGTACTTC.